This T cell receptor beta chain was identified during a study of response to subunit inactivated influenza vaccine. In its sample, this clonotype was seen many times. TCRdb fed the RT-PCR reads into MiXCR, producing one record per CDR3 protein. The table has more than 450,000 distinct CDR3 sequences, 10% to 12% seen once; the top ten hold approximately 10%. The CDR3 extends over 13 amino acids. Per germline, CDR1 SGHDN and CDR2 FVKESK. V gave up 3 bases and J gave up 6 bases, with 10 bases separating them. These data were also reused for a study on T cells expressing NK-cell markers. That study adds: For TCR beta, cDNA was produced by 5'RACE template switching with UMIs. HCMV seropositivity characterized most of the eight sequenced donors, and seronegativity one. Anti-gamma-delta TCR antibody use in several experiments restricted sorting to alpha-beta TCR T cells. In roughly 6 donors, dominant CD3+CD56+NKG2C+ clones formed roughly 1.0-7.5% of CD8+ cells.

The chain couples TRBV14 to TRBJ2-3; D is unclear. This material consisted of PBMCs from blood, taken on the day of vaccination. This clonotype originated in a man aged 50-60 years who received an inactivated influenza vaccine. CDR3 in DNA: TGTGCCAGCAGCCAGTCGGTCGGGGATACGCAGTATTTT. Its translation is CASSQSVGDTQYF.